This T cell receptor (beta chain) was retrieved from a study of cytomegalovirus exposure and HLA in healthy donors. Study conclusions and caveats: The majority of TCR sequences were rare, yet some public TCRs appeared in many donors.

From germline, CDR1 is SQVTM and CDR2 ANQGSEA. V lost 2 bases and J 5 bases, leaving 16 bases between the germline ends. This CDR3 spans 14 amino acids. With regard to this clone: The antigen remains unidentified.

The PCR ran on 60 Vbeta and 13 Jbeta primers. The method was immunoSEQ multiplex PCR; TCRdb's version includes in-frame clones alone and lacks a portion of them. The profile shows some 150,000 clones, about 85% of them singletons. The chain links TRBV29-1 to TRBJ2-7; TRBD1 is a possible D gene (6 bases). The specimen sequenced was PBMCs. The clonotype comes from a human donor in good health. CDR3 sequence (DNA): TGCAGCGTTGAATCGCAAGGGGGAAAGGACGAGCAGTACTTC. Its translation: CSVESQGGKDEQYF.